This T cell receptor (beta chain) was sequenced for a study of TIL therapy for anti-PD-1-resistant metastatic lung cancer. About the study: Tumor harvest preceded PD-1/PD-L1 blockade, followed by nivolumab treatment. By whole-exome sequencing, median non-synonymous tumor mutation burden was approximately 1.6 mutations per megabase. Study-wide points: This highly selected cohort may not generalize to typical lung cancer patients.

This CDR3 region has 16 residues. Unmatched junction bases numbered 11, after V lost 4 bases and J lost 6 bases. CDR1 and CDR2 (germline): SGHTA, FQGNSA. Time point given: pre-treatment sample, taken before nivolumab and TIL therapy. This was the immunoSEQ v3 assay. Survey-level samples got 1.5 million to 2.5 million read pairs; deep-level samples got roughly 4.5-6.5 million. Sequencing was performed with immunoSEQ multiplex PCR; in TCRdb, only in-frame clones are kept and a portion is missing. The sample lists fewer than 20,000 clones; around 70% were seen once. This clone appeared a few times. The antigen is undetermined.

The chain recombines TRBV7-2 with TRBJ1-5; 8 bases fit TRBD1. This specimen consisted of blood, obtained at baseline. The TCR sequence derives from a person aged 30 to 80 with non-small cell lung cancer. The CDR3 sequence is CASSSRGRQGSQPQHF. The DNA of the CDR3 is TGTGCCAGCAGCTCCCGCGGAAGACAGGGGAGTCAGCCCCAGCATTTT.